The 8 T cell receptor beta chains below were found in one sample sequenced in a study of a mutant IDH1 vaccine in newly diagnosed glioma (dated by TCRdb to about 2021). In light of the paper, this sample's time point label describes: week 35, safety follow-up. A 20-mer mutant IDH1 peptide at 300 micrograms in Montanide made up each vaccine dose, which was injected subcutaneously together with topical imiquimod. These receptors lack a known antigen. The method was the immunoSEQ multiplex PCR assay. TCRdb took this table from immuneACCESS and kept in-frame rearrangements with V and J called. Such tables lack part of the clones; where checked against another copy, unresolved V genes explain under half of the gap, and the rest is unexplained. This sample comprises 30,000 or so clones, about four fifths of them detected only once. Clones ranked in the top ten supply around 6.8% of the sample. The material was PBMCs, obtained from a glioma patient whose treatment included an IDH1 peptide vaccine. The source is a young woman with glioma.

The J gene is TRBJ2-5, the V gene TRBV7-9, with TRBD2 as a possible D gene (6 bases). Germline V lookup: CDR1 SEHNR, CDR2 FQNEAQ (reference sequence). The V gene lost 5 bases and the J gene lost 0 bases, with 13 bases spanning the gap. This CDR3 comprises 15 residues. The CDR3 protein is CASSPLWGDQETQYF. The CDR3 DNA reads TGTGCCAGCAGCCCATTGTGGGGGGACCAAGAGACCCAGTACTTC.

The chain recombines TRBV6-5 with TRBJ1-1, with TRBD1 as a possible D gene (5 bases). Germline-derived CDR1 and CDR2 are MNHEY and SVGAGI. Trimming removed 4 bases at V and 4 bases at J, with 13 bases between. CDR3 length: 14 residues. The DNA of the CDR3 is TGTGCCAGCAGTTCCACCACTCAGGGCACTGAAGCTTTCTTT. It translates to CASSSTTQGTEAFF.

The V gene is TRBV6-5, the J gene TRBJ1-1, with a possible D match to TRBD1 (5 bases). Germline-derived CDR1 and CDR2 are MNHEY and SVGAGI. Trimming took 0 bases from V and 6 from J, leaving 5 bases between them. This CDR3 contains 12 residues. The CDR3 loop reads CASSYSGAEAFF. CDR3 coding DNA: TGTGCCAGCAGTTACTCAGGGGCTGAAGCTTTCTTT.

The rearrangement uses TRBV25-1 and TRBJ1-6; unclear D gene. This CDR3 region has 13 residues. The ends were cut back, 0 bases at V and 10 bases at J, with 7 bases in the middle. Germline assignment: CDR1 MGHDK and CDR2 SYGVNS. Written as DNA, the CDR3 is TGTGCCAGCAGTGAATATCTGAACTCACCCCTCCACTTT. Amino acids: CASSEYLNSPLHF.

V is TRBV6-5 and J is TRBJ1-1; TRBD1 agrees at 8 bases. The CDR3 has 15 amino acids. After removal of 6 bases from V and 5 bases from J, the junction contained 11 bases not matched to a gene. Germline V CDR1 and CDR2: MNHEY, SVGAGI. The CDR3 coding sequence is TGTGCCAGCAGGGGGAGACAGGGGAAGGGGACTGAAGCTTTCTTT. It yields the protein CASRGRQGKGTEAFF.

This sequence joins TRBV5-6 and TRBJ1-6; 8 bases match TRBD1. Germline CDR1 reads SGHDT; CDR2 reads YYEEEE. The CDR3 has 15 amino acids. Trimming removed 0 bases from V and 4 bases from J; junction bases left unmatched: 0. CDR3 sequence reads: CASSLGDRYNSPLHF. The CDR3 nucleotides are TGTGCCAGCAGCTTGGGGGACAGGTATAATTCACCCCTCCACTTT.

The CDR3 reads CASRPDRGRGTGELFF. In DNA, the CDR3 is TGTGCCAGCAGACCAGACAGGGGGCGAGGGACCGGGGAGCTGTTTTTT. The rearrangement uses TRBV27 and TRBJ2-2, with 10 bases fitting TRBD1. V lost 6 bases, J lost 5 bases, and 9 bases stayed unmatched. The CDR3 runs 16 residues. Germline loops: CDR1 MNHEY, CDR2 SMNVEV (reference sequence).

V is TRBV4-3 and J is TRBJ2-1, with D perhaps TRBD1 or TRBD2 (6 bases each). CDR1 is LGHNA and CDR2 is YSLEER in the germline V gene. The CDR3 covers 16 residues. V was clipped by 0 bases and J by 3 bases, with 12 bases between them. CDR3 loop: CASSQDRRGIYNEQFF. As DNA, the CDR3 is TGCGCCAGCAGCCAAGATCGGAGGGGGATCTACAATGAGCAGTTCTTC.